This T cell receptor beta chain is drawn from a study of T cell clusters in autoimmune cytopenias. Approximately 40,000 genome equivalents of blood DNA were amplified for TRB. CDR3 length equals 15 residues. The V gene's germline CDR1 is MNHEY and CDR2 SMNVEV (reference sequence). Multiplex touch-down PCR amplified TRB using TRB-A and TRB-B pools in one tube. Each CDR3 protein gets one entry in TCRdb, which reprocessed the multiplex PCR reads and gives no DNA. The table lists about 2,900 distinct CDR3 sequences, with roughly 10% in the top ten. In terms of frequency, this clonotype is medium-sized. The sequence came from a human donor with an autoimmune cytopenia or autoimmune hepatitis (not recorded which). The chain uses TRBV27 and TRBJ2-7; TCRdb selects TRBD1, and the lack of DNA leaves this call unchecked. The specimen was peripheral blood. The CDR3: CASSYMGESSYEQYF.